This passage covers 17 T cell receptor beta chains from one sample sequenced in a study of T-cell reconstitution after alpha-beta-depleted transplantation in children. During its preparation, the TCRbeta library received unique molecular identifiers. TCRdb itself ran the PCR reads through MiXCR, one entry per CDR3 protein. There are about 420,000 distinct CDR3 sequences in the sample; around 16% occur only once, and 25% to 30% lies in the top ten. Sequencing was performed on PBMCs, mostly from graft donor cells, taken 360 days after TCRalphabeta/CD19-depleted stem cell transplant. The receptors derive from a boy under two years old who had a stem cell transplant for Wiskott-Aldrich syndrome, so the T cells may come from the graft donor.

The chain uses TRBV18 and TRBJ2-3; tentative D call: TRBD1 (6 bases). The CDR3 is 14 amino acids. V lost 5 bases and J lost 6, with 15 bases in between. The V gene's germline CDR1 is KGHSH and CDR2 LQKENI. As DNA, the CDR3 is TGTGCCAGCTCAGAGACACCAAGGGGGGATACGCAGTATTTT. Translated: CASSETPRGDTQYF.

The rearrangement joins TRBV28 to TRBJ2-2, with TRBD1 identical over 7 bases. V dropped 2 bases and J dropped 5; count of bases not matched to a gene: 8. This CDR3 is 16 amino acids long. CDR1 MDHEN and CDR2 SYDVKM come from the germline V gene. The CDR3 DNA reads as TGTGCCAGCAGTTTACCATACAGGGGCGGGACCGGGGAGCTGTTTTTT. Translating it yields CASSLPYRGGTGELFF. The full variable domain, completed using reference TRBV28 and TRBJ2-2, is DVKVTQSSRYLVKRTGEKVFLECVQDMDHENMFWYRQDPGLGLRLIYFSYDVKMKEKGDIPEGYSVSREKKERFSLILESASTNQTSMYLCASSLPYRGGTGELFFGEGSRLTVL.

This clonotype was counted a few times. The chain combines TRBV28 with TRBJ2-7; maybe TRBD1 (6 bases). CDR1 is MDHEN and CDR2 is SYDVKM in the germline V gene. Trimming cost V 6 bases and J 4 bases, with 22 bases left between them. There are 16 residues in the CDR3. CDR3 nucleotides: TGTGCCAGCAGCCGGAAAACAGGGCTAGTAAGGTACGAGCAGTACTTC. Its protein product is CASSRKTGLVRYEQYF.

This chain uses TRBV7-2 with TRBJ2-5; no firm D call. Trimming left V 2 bases short and J 2 bases short, with 9 bases between. Germline CDR1 reads SGHTA; CDR2 reads FQGNSA. The CDR3 spans 14 residues. The CDR3 loop reads CASSLRYRQETQYF. CDR3 DNA sequence: TGTGCCAGCAGCTTAAGGTACAGACAAGAGACCCAGTACTTC.

The CDR3 DNA sequence: TGTGCCAGCACCCCGGAGGGCAGGCCCACAGATACGCAGTATTTT. Residues: CASTPEGRPTDTQYF. The V and J genes are TRBV12-3 or TRBV12-4 and TRBJ2-3, with D maybe TRBD2 (6 bases). The germline V and J ends were trimmed by 7 bases and 2 bases, with 16 bases remaining between them. The CDR3 spans 15 residues.

V and J are TRBV12-3 or TRBV12-4 and TRBJ2-7, with 12 positions matching TRBD2. The CDR3 sequence is 15 residues long. V lost 6 bases and J lost 5; bases outside the gene matches: 8. This CDR3 reads CASRRRLAGEHEQYF. The CDR3 nucleotides are TGTGCCAGCAGGCGGCGACTAGCGGGAGAGCACGAGCAGTACTTC.

The V and J genes are TRBV12-3 or TRBV12-4 and TRBJ1-2; D possibly corresponds to TRBD1 (5 bases). The CDR3 is made up of 14 amino acids. The germline V and J ends were trimmed by 1 base and 5 bases, with 11 bases remaining between them. CDR3: CASSLGRAGYGYTF. The CDR3, as DNA: TGTGCCAGCAGTTTAGGCAGGGCGGGGTATGGCTACACCTTC.

This clonotype turned up a few times. The chain is built from TRBV7-9 and TRBJ2-7; D is perhaps TRBD1 (6 bases). This CDR3 is built from 14 residues. Trimming removed 1 base from V and 7 bases from J, with 14 bases in between. Germline assignment: CDR1 SEHNR and CDR2 FQNEAQ (reference sequence). As DNA, the CDR3 is TGTGCCAGCAGCTTAGTTGGAAGACAGGCTGAGCAGTACTTC. It specifies CASSLVGRQAEQYF.

V gene TRBV7-9 combines with J gene TRBJ2-5; tentatively, D is TRBD1 (5 bases). Germline CDR1 and CDR2: SEHNR and FQNEAQ (reference sequence). The CDR3 runs 15 residues. The V and J ends lost 0 bases and 1 base respectively, with 9 bases between them. CDR3: CASSLAGAFQETQYF. The CDR3 bases are TGTGCCAGCAGCTTAGCTGGGGCATTCCAAGAGACCCAGTACTTC.

This clonotype was recorded at least ten times. V gene TRBV5-1 combines with J gene TRBJ2-7; 12 bases agree with TRBD2. V gave up 4 bases and J gave up 5 bases; unmatched junction bases: 16. Germline V gene sequence: CDR1 SGHRS, CDR2 YFSETQ. The CDR3 has 18 amino acids. For the CDR3, the DNA is TGCGCCAGCAGCCTGATCCGCTCTGGACTAGCGGGGTCCCACGAGCAGTACTTC. Translating it yields CASSLIRSGLAGSHEQYF.

The chain carries TRBV12-3 or TRBV12-4 and TRBJ2-7; D gene ambiguous. V was trimmed by 3 bases and J by 2 bases, leaving 5 bases between them. The CDR3 contains 12 residues. The CDR3 protein is CASSFIPYEQYF. CDR3 sequence (DNA): TGTGCCAGCAGTTTTATTCCCTACGAGCAGTACTTC.

This clonotype was observed a handful of times. This rearrangement joins TRBV7-9 to TRBJ2-3, with a weak D call TRBD2 (6 bases). Trimming took 2 bases from V and 3 from J, leaving 12 bases between them. The CDR3 sequence is 15 residues long. Germline lookup yields CDR1 SEHNR and CDR2 FQNEAQ (reference sequence). The CDR3 nucleotides read TGTGCCAGCAGCTTAAGGAGGGTTGGGACAGATACGCAGTATTTT. Translation: CASSLRRVGTDTQYF.

The chain uses TRBV10-3 and TRBJ2-1; D gene uncertain. The CDR3 runs 15 residues. V was cut by 3 bases and J by 6 bases, with 15 bases left in between. The V gene's germline CDR1 is ENHRY and CDR2 SYGVKD. The CDR3 spells CAISDNARITNEQFF. The CDR3 nucleotides are TGTGCCATCAGTGATAACGCTCGCATTACCAATGAGCAGTTCTTC.

This clonotype was seen a few times. Written as DNA, the CDR3 is TGCAGTGCTTTCGGGGTCCCATCTGGAAACACCATATATTTT. The encoded protein is CSAFGVPSGNTIYF. This chain uses TRBV20-1 with TRBJ1-3; no clear D. The CDR3 spans 14 residues. With 5 bases removed from V and 1 base from J, the gap between germline ends came to 12 bases. Germline CDR1 is DFQATT and CDR2 is SNEGSKA (reference sequence).

The J gene is TRBJ2-2, the V gene TRBV5-1; 7 bases are shared with TRBD2. V lost 4 bases and J lost 3; bases outside the gene matches: 6. From germline, CDR1 is SGHRS and CDR2 YFSETQ. The CDR3 is made up of 15 amino acids. CDR3 loop: CASSALAAHTGELFF. The CDR3 DNA is TGCGCCAGCAGCGCGCTAGCGGCCCACACCGGGGAGCTGTTTTTT. The whole variable domain, filled in from reference TRBV5-1 and TRBJ2-2, reads KAGVTQTPRYLIKTRGQQVTLSCSPISGHRSVSWYQQTPGQGLQFLFEYFSETQRNKGNFPGRFSGRQFSNSRSEMNVSTLELGDSALYLCASSALAAHTGELFFGEGSRLTVL.

This clonotype was found a few times. The genes are TRBV7-9 and TRBJ2-6, with unresolved D. Germline V gene sequence: CDR1 SEHNR, CDR2 FQNEAQ (reference sequence). V lost 5 bases, J lost 2 bases, and 7 bases lay in between. This CDR3 region has 14 residues. The CDR3 is CASSRPPGANVLTF. CDR3 DNA: TGTGCCAGCAGCCGACCCCCTGGGGCCAACGTCCTGACTTTC.

The rearrangement uses TRBV7-2 and TRBJ2-7, with D possibly TRBD2 on 6 matching bases. Trimming stripped 5 bases from V and 2 bases from J, with 13 bases between. The CDR3 covers 14 residues. Germline V gene data show CDR1 as SGHTA and CDR2 as FQGNSA. Written as DNA, the CDR3 is TGTGCCAGCAGCCCAAGGGACTTCCCCTACGAGCAGTACTTC. Translated, it gives CASSPRDFPYEQYF.